This TCR beta chain is drawn from a study of beta chain features in type 1 diabetes. Study-wide findings and caveats: Individuals with type 1 diabetes displayed fewer insertions and more deletions at VDJ junctions. An over-representation of cells with high TCR expression could result from cDNA sequencing.

A single heparinised draw of approximately 100 mL on average was taken per donor. CD45RO/CCR7/CD25/CD127/CD95/CD27 separated CD4+ naive, central memory, regulatory and stem cell-like memory cells by sorting. Sequencing targeted expressed TCRB transcripts, as all isolated RNA had been reverse transcribed. Produced via immunoSEQ multiplex PCR; TCRdb's table is partial and in-frame only. The sample yields 350,000 to 450,000 clones, approximately 15% seen once. This clone was counted between two and nine times. Its antigen is as yet unknown. There are 12 residues in the CDR3. CDR1 SGHTA and CDR2 FQGNSA come from the germline V gene. V was cut by 7 bases and J by 5 bases, with 10 bases left in between.

The sequence came from a man between 25 and 39 years old in good health. The chain is built from TRBV7-2 and TRBJ2-3; D ambiguous. The sequenced sample consisted of naive CD4+ T cells from blood. In nucleotides, the CDR3 is TGTGCCAGCAACAACCCCCGAGATACGCAGTATTTT. Translation gives CASNNPRDTQYF.